What follows are 12 T cell receptor beta chains derived from one specimen sequenced in a study of blood T cell repertoires in COVID-19. This table comes from immunoSEQ multiplex PCR, and its TCRdb copy is limited to in-frame clones, with some not included. Among around 190,000 clones, more than 75% were seen once, and the ten largest hold less than 20%. Sequencing input: PBMCs or T cells enriched from blood (not recorded which). The receptor source for this set is a woman aged 50 to 60 with acute COVID-19.

CDR3: CASSFPGTENTGELFF. The CDR3 nucleotides read TGTGCCAGCAGCTTCCCCGGGACAGAGAACACCGGGGAGCTGTTTTTT. The genes are TRBV11-2 and TRBJ2-2; 7 bases are a match to TRBD1. This CDR3 has 16 residues. V gave up 3 bases and J gave up 1 base; unmatched junction bases: 5. CDR1 and CDR2 (germline): SGHAT, FQNNGV.

The gene calls are TRBV5-8 and TRBJ1-5, with D tentatively TRBD1 (6 bases). Trimming removed 7 bases at V and 7 bases at J, with 15 bases between. The germline V gene has CDR1 SGHTS and CDR2 YDEGEE. The CDR3 runs to 13 residues. Written as DNA, the CDR3 is TGTGCCAGCTCCTACAGGGATGGCCAGCCCCAGCATTTT. This sequence encodes CASSYRDGQPQHF.

The chain carries TRBV6-6 and TRBJ2-1; TRBD1 matches 11 bases. The V segment lost 5 bases and the J segment 3 bases; nucleotides outside the gene matches: 3. The V gene's germline CDR1 is MNHNY and CDR2 SVGAGI (reference sequence). The CDR3 contains 15 residues. The CDR3 DNA is TGTGCCAGCAGTAGGACAGGGGGCTTCTACAATGAGCAGTTCTTC. Its protein product is CASSRTGGFYNEQFF.

CDR3 nucleotides: TGTGCCAGCAGCTCCCGACCTGCCAACGGGGAGACCCAGTACTTC. Protein product: CASSSRPANGETQYF. This chain uses TRBV9 with TRBJ2-5; no clear D. The CDR3 totals 15 residues. The V and J ends lost 4 bases and 5 bases respectively, with 18 bases between them. Germline V gives CDR1 SGDLS, CDR2 YYNGEE.

The chain joins TRBV7-3 to TRBJ2-2; TRBD1 aligns across 7 bases. Germline assignment: CDR1 SGHTA and CDR2 FQGTGA. The CDR3 runs to 14 residues. With V trimmed by 5 bases and J by 7 bases, 7 bases remained unmatched. The CDR3 protein is CASSDDRARGELFF. CDR3 nucleotides: TGTGCCAGCAGCGACGACAGGGCCCGCGGGGAGCTGTTTTTT.

The chain uses TRBV5-1 and TRBJ1-1; D unclear. Between the trimmed V and J ends, which lost 4 bases and 5 bases, there was a span of 15 bases. This CDR3 comprises 14 residues. Germline V lookup: CDR1 SGHRS, CDR2 YFSETQ. The CDR3 here is CASSPREPGTEAFF. The CDR3 DNA is TGCGCCAGCAGCCCCCGGGAGCCTGGGACTGAAGCTTTCTTT.

This sequence joins TRBV4-1 and TRBJ1-3; no clear D. V lost 2 bases to trimming and J lost 4 bases, with 9 bases between them. Germline V gene sequence: CDR1 MGHRA, CDR2 YSYEKL. The CDR3 sequence is 14 residues long. The CDR3 sequence: CASSQREEGNTIYF. The CDR3 region has the DNA TGCGCCAGCAGCCAACGAGAAGAGGGAAACACCATATATTTT.

The chain has TRBV6-5 and TRBJ1-4; 8 bases line up with TRBD1. The CDR3 has 14 residues. J was trimmed by 8 bases and V by 6 bases; bases with no gene match: 8. Germline V lookup: CDR1 MNHEY, CDR2 SVGAGI. CDR3 amino acids: CASRATGGGEKLFF. For the CDR3, the DNA is TGTGCCAGCAGAGCCACAGGGGGGGGCGAAAAACTGTTTTTT.

This clone has a handful of counts. The chain uses TRBV5-1 and TRBJ1-2, with a possible D match to TRBD1 (6 bases). Trimming took 0 bases from V and 4 from J, leaving 16 bases between them. In germline, CDR1 is SGHRS, CDR2 YFSETQ. There are 16 residues in the CDR3. The CDR3 sequence: CASSLGALQGTYGYTF. In DNA, the CDR3 is TGCGCCAGCAGCTTGGGGGCCTTACAGGGCACCTATGGCTACACCTTC.

The CDR3 DNA sequence: TGTGCCACCAAGTATAGGGTTGGGGGACAGGGGAATCAGCCCCAGCATTTT. The encoded protein is CATKYRVGGQGNQPQHF. This chain uses TRBV19 with TRBJ1-5, with 10 bases identical to TRBD1. There are 17 residues in the CDR3. CDR1 and CDR2 from the germline V gene are LNHDA and SQIVND (reference sequence). V dropped 10 bases and J dropped 4; count of bases not matched to a gene: 16.

The chain couples TRBV7-9 to TRBJ1-1; tentative D call: TRBD1 (5 bases). The CDR3 is 14 amino acids. V lost 5 bases, J lost 1 base, and 11 bases lay in between. Germline CDR1 is SEHNR and CDR2 is FQNEAQ (reference sequence). In DNA form, the CDR3 reads TGTGCCAGCAGCCCGGACACCTCGAACACTGAAGCTTTCTTT. Its protein product is CASSPDTSNTEAFF.

The chain couples TRBV19 to TRBJ1-5, with D possibly matching TRBD1 (5 bases). V lost 2 bases, J lost 4 bases, and 12 bases lay in between. Per germline, CDR1 LNHDA and CDR2 SQIVND (reference sequence). CDR3 length equals 15 residues. CDR3 DNA: TGTGCCAGTAGTATACAGGGCTTGGGGAATCAGCCCCAGCATTTT. Its protein is CASSIQGLGNQPQHF.